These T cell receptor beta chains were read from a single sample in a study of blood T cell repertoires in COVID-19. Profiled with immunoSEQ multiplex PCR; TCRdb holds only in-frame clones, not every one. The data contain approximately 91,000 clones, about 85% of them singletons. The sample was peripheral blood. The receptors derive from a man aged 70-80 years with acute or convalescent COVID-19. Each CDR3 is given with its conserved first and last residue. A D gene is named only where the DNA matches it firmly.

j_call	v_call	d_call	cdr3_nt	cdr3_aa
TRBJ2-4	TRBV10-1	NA	TGCGCCAGCTCGGGAGTAGCCAAAAACATTCAGTACTTC	CASSGVAKNIQYF
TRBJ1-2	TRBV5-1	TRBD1	TGCGCCAGCAGCTTGCGTACAGGGGAGGGCTACACCTTC	CASSLRTGEGYTF
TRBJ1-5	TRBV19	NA	TGTGCCAGTACCCAATCGAGTCAGCCCCAGCATTTT	CASTQSSQPQHF
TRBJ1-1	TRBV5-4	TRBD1	TGTGCCAGCAGCTTCGGACAGGGGGCTGTGGGGAACACTGAAGCTTTCTTT	CASSFGQGAVGNTEAFF
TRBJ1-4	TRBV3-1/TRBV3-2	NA	TGTGCCAGCAGCCAGGGGCAGCAAAGCTCTGAAAAACTGTTTTTT	CASSQGQQSSEKLFF
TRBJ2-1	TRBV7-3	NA	TGTGCCAGCAGCCCCCGCCGAGGGAGCTCCTACAATGAGCAGTTCTTC	CASSPRRGSSYNEQFF
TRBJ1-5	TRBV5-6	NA	TGTGCCAGCAGCTTGGGGACAGTTAGCAATCAGCCCCAGCATTTT	CASSLGTVSNQPQHF
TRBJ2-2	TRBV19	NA	TGTGCCAGTAGTAACCGGGGGACAGTCACCCTCGGGACCGGGGAGCTGTTTTTT	CASSNRGTVTLGTGELFF
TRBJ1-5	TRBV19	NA	TGTGCCAGTACCTACTCGACAGATCAGCCCCAGCATTTT	CASTYSTDQPQHF
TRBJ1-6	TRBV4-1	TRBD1	TGCGCCAGCAGCCAAGATGGACAGGGGGTGAACTCACCCCTCCACTTT	CASSQDGQGVNSPLHF
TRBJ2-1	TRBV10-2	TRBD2	TGCGCCAGCAGTGAGGGGACTAGTCTGCCCTACAATGAGCAGTTCTTC	CASSEGTSLPYNEQFF
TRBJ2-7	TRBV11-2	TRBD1	TGTGCCAGCAGCCGGGACAGGGGGGACGAGCAGTACTTC	CASSRDRGDEQYF
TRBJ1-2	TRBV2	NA	TGTGCCAGCAGTGATCGGGGGGCGAACTATGGCTACACCTTC	CASSDRGANYGYTF
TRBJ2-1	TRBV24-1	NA	TGTGCCACCAGTGCGCGCGGGCAGTACAATGAGCAGTTCTTC	CATSARGQYNEQFF
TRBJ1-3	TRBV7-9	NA	TGTGCCAGCAGCTTAGAACAGACTGGAAACACCATATATTTT	CASSLEQTGNTIYF
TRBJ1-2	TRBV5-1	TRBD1	TGCGCCAGCAGCCATGACAGGGACTATGGCTACACCTTC	CASSHDRDYGYTF
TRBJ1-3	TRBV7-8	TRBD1	TGTGCCAGCAGCTTCGCCGGGACAGGGTTCTCTGGAAACACCATATATTTT	CASSFAGTGFSGNTIYF
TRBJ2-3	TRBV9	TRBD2	TGTGCCAGCAGCGGTAGCGGGGCTCCGGCAGATACGCAGTATTTT	CASSGSGAPADTQYF
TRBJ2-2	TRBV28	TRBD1	TGTGCCAGCCTAAATGGACAGGGGGCCGGGGAGCTGTTTTTT	CASLNGQGAGELFF
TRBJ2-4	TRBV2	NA	TGTGCCAGCAGTGATCATGGCCTAGCCAAAAACATTCAGTACTTC	CASSDHGLAKNIQYF
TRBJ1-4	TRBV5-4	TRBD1	TGTGCCAGCAGCATGGGGACAGTCCCAACTAATGAAAAACTGTTTTTT	CASSMGTVPTNEKLFF
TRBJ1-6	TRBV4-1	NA	TGCGCCAGCAGCGAAACCCACAGCTCCTATAATTCACCCCTCCACTTT	CASSETHSSYNSPLHF
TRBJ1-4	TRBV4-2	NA	TGTGCCAGCAGCCCTCCAGAGAGCAGGGTTGACGAAAAACTGTTTTTT	CASSPPESRVDEKLFF
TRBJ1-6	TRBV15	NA	TGTGCCACCAGCAGAGACCCAGGGAGGATGGCGGATTCACCCCTCCACTTT	CATSRDPGRMADSPLHF
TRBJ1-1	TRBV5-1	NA	TGCGCCAGCAGCTTGGAGTCAGGGGTTGAAGCTTTCTTT	CASSLESGVEAFF
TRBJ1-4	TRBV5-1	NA	TGCGCCAGCAGTCTGGACAGCAATAATGAAAAACTGTTTTTT	CASSLDSNNEKLFF
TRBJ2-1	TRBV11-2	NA	TGTGCCAGCAGCTTCTCTGCGAGCCACTACAATGAGCAGTTCTTC	CASSFSASHYNEQFF
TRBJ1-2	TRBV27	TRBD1	TGTGCCAGCAGTGCCGGGACAGGGGGCGCCGATGGCTACACCTTC	CASSAGTGGADGYTF